This entry lists 32 T cell receptor beta chains sequenced from one sample in a study of OX40 agonist ivuxolimab in advanced cancers. Clones were sequenced by immunoSEQ multiplex PCR, and TCRdb holds only the in-frame ones, with some missing. The data contain almost 20,000 clones, 85% to 90% of them singletons. Sequencing used CD4+ or CD8+ T cells sorted from blood, obtained in a trial of the OX40 agonist ivuxolimab. The receptor source for this set is an adult with an advanced solid tumor such as melanoma, head and neck, liver or kidney cancer.

This clone was observed a few times. This chain connects TRBV9 to TRBJ2-1; D is undetermined. CDR1 is SGDLS, CDR2 YYNGEE, per germline. The CDR3 covers 14 residues. Trimming removed 0 bases from V and 0 bases from J, with 4 bases in between. The DNA for the CDR3 is TGTGCCAGCAGCGTAGCGGGCTCCTACAATGAGCAGTTCTTC. The encoded protein is CASSVAGSYNEQFF.

This rearrangement joins TRBV2 to TRBJ2-5; D is unresolved. Germline V CDR1 and CDR2: SNHLY, FYNNEI. V was shortened by 6 bases and J by 2 bases, with 10 bases between the two germline ends. The CDR3 contains 13 residues. Written as DNA, the CDR3 is TGTGCCAGCAGAAGGGCTGTTCAAGAGACCCAGTACTTC. Its translation is CASRRAVQETQYF.

The chain links TRBV18 to TRBJ1-5; maybe TRBD1 (6 bases). V lost 1 base, J lost 1 base, and 11 bases lay in between. The germline CDR1 and CDR2 sequences are KGHSH and LQKENI. The CDR3 has 16 amino acids. Here the CDR3 reads CASSPQGGRSNQPQHF. The CDR3 DNA follows: TGTGCCAGCTCACCACAGGGGGGCAGGAGCAATCAGCCCCAGCATTTT. Full variable domain (outside the CDR3, taken from reference TRBV18 and TRBJ1-5): NAGVMQNPRHLVRRRGQEARLRCSPMKGHSHVYWYRQLPEEGLKFMVYLQKENIIDESGMPKERFSAEFPKEGPSILRIQQVVRGDSAAYFCASSPQGGRSNQPQHFGDGTRLSIL.

The chain carries TRBV19 and TRBJ2-2; TRBD2 matches at 11 bases. Germline V gene lookup returns CDR1 LNHDA and CDR2 SQIVND (reference sequence). The V gene end was trimmed by 7 bases and the J gene end by 3 bases; junction bases not matched to a gene: 4. CDR3 length: 15 amino acids. The CDR3 protein is CASTTSGGYTGELFF. The CDR3 coding sequence is TGTGCCAGTACAACTAGCGGGGGTTACACCGGGGAGCTGTTTTTT.

This clone was counted a single time. The V gene is TRBV7-8, the J gene TRBJ1-1; 11 bases are a match to TRBD1. Unmatched junction bases numbered 6, after V lost 5 bases and J lost 4 bases. Germline V gene lookup returns CDR1 SGHVS and CDR2 FQNEAQ. The CDR3 is 15 residues long. Here the CDR3 reads CASSPPGQGGTEAFF. Here the CDR3 DNA reads TGTGCCAGCAGCCCGCCGGGACAGGGGGGCACTGAAGCTTTCTTT.

The chain employs TRBV19 and TRBJ2-2; 9 bases align to TRBD2. Germline CDR1 LNHDA, CDR2 SQIVND (reference sequence). The V gene end was trimmed by 4 bases and the J gene end by 3 bases; junction bases not matched to a gene: 3. This CDR3 contains 15 residues. The CDR3 is CASSRGLAYTGELFF. In nucleotides, the CDR3 is TGTGCCAGTAGTAGGGGACTAGCATACACCGGGGAGCTGTTTTTT.

The CDR3 nucleotides are TGTGCCAGCAGCGTGGACAGGGAAGGCGGCTACACCTTC. Translating it yields CASSVDREGGYTF. V usage is TRBV21-1 and J usage is TRBJ1-2; TRBD1, the D gene given by the table, was not confirmed from the DNA. TRBV21-1 is annotated as a pseudogene. The CDR3 is 13 amino acids.

This chain joins TRBV10-2 and TRBJ2-3, with TRBD2 matching over 13 bases. Per germline, CDR1 WSHSY and CDR2 SAAADI. The CDR3 is made up of 14 amino acids. Losses at the gene ends were 8 bases for V and 3 bases for J; bases not matched to a gene: 2. In DNA, the CDR3 is TGCGCCAGCGGGGGACTAGCGGGGACAGATACGCAGTATTTT. Protein: CASGGLAGTDTQYF.

The chain combines TRBV27 with TRBJ2-7; weak D call: TRBD1 (6 bases). Between the trimmed V and J ends, which lost 2 bases and 1 base, there was a span of 6 bases. The CDR3 runs 13 residues. Germline assignment: CDR1 MNHEY and CDR2 SMNVEV (reference sequence). CDR3 nucleotides: TGTGCCAGCAGTTTAACAGGGTCCTACGAGCAGTACTTC. Amino acid sequence: CASSLTGSYEQYF.

CDR3 loop: CASSLGKQGLETQYF. The CDR3 bases are TGTGCCAGCAGCTTAGGGAAGCAGGGTCTAGAGACCCAGTACTTC. The chain links TRBV7-3 to TRBJ2-5; tentative D call: TRBD1 (5 bases). The CDR3 totals 15 residues. Trimming cost V 2 bases and J 4 bases, with 14 bases left between them. Germline CDR1 is SGHTA and CDR2 is FQGTGA. Filled out from reference TRBV7-3 and TRBJ2-5, the complete variable domain reads GAGVSQTPSNKVTEKGKYVELRCDPISGHTALYWYRQSLGQGPEFLIYFQGTGAADDSGLPNDRFFAVRPEGSVSTLKIQRTERGDSAVYLCASSLGKQGLETQYFGPGTRLLVL.

CDR3 protein: CASSRGQGDTIYF. The CDR3 DNA reads as TGCGCCAGCAGCAGGGGACAGGGGGACACCATATATTTT. V is TRBV5-1 and J is TRBJ1-3, with 11 bases matching TRBD1. This CDR3 has 13 amino acids. Germline V gene data show CDR1 as SGHRS and CDR2 as YFSETQ. V lost 4 bases to trimming and J lost 8 bases; unmatched junction nucleotides: 2.

The gene calls are TRBV11-2 and TRBJ2-3; TRBD2 matches 10 bases. The J segment lost 10 bases and the V segment lost 5 bases, leaving 15 bases of the junction unmatched. The CDR3 sequence is 16 residues long. The germline V gene encodes CDR1 SGHAT and CDR2 FQNNGV. The CDR3 reads CASSLTLAGALLPQYF. The DNA for the CDR3 is TGTGCCAGCAGCCTCACTCTAGCGGGGGCCCTACTACCGCAGTATTTT.

This rearrangement joins TRBV11-2 to TRBJ2-1, with D unresolved. Trimming cost V 5 bases and J 4 bases, with 15 bases left between them. From germline, CDR1 is SGHAT and CDR2 FQNNGV. The CDR3 contains 15 residues. The CDR3 bases are TGTGCCAGCAGCCCAGGAAGGAGCGAATACAATGAGCAGTTCTTC. It codes for CASSPGRSEYNEQFF.

This clone was found once. The chain recombines TRBV2 with TRBJ2-7; 12 bases agree with TRBD2. The V segment lost 5 bases and the J segment 4 bases; nucleotides outside the gene matches: 3. The germline gives CDR1 SNHLY, CDR2 FYNNEI. This CDR3 comprises 14 residues. CDR3 region: CASSLAGGPYEQYF. Here the CDR3 DNA reads TGTGCCAGCAGTCTAGCGGGAGGGCCGTACGAGCAGTACTTC.

This clone was recorded a few times. The chain employs TRBV29-1 and TRBJ1-4; D not resolved. V gave up 4 bases and J gave up 6 bases, with 15 bases separating them. The CDR3 totals 14 residues. Germline V CDR1 and CDR2: SQVTM, ANQGSEA. In nucleotides, the CDR3 is TGCAGCGTTGGTCCCCAGGCACCTTATGAAAAACTGTTTTTT. Residues: CSVGPQAPYEKLFF.

By proportion, this clone is medium-sized (0.01 to 0.1%). The genes are TRBV5-1 and TRBJ1-2, with D possibly TRBD1 on 6 matching bases. Trimming shortened V by 4 bases and J by 4 bases, and 17 bases separated the two germline ends. The CDR3 extends over 15 amino acids. Germline assignment: CDR1 SGHRS and CDR2 YFSETQ. For the CDR3, the DNA is TGCGCCAGCAGCACCGGGACATATATTTCCTATGGCTACACCTTC. Translation: CASSTGTYISYGYTF. The full variable domain, with the rest looked up from reference TRBV5-1 and TRBJ1-2, is KAGVTQTPRYLIKTRGQQVTLSCSPISGHRSVSWYQQTPGQGLQFLFEYFSETQRNKGNFPGRFSGRQFSNSRSEMNVSTLELGDSALYLCASSTGTYISYGYTFGSGTRLTVV.

This chain joins TRBV5-8 and TRBJ2-2, with TRBD2 matching 11 bases. The germline V gene has CDR1 SGHTS and CDR2 YDEGEE. The CDR3 runs 17 residues. V trimming: 5 bases; J trimming: 2 bases; junction bases outside the gene matches: 8. The CDR3 loop is CASSLASGGRNTGELFF. As DNA, the CDR3 is TGTGCCAGCAGTCTAGCTAGCGGGGGGAGAAACACCGGGGAGCTGTTTTTT. Supplemented by reference TRBV5-8 and TRBJ2-2, the full variable domain reads EAGVTQSPTHLIKTRGQQATLRCSPISGHTSVYWYQQALGLGLQFLLWYDEGEERNRGNFPPRFSGRQFPNYSSELNVNALELEDSALYLCASSLASGGRNTGELFFGEGSRLTVL.

CDR3 nucleotide sequence: TGTGCCAGTAGCAACCAACAGAGTAGCTATAATTCACCCCTCCACTTT. Translation gives CASSNQQSSYNSPLHF. The chain uses TRBV19 and TRBJ1-6; D is ambiguous. From germline, CDR1 is LNHDA and CDR2 SQIVND (reference sequence). The CDR3 has 16 amino acids. Trimming shortened V by 6 bases and J by 3 bases, and 15 bases separated the two germline ends.

The chain carries TRBV5-8 and TRBJ2-3; 12 nucleotides line up with TRBD1. Trimming at V came to 4 bases and at J to 5 bases, leaving 8 bases not matched to a gene. The CDR3 covers 16 residues. CDR1 and CDR2 (germline): SGHTS, YDEGEE. CDR3 loop: CASSTGTGGREDTQYF. The CDR3 nucleotides are TGTGCCAGCAGCACCGGGACAGGGGGCCGGGAAGATACGCAGTATTTT.

The V and J genes are TRBV2 and TRBJ2-7; 8 nucleotides match TRBD1. CDR1 SNHLY and CDR2 FYNNEI come from the germline V gene. The V and J ends lost 2 bases and 5 bases, in that order; junction bases with no gene match: 5. The CDR3 is 14 residues long. In DNA, the CDR3 is TGTGCCAGCAGTGAACAGGGGGCGCAGGACGAGCAGTACTTC. This encodes CASSEQGAQDEQYF.

V gene TRBV27 combines with J gene TRBJ1-5; D gene unclear. Germline V lookup: CDR1 MNHEY, CDR2 SMNVEV (reference sequence). Trimming stripped 2 bases from V and 2 bases from J, with 10 bases between. This CDR3 comprises 15 residues. The CDR3 here is CASSLNFQGNQPQHF. The CDR3 DNA follows: TGTGCCAGCAGTTTAAATTTCCAGGGCAATCAGCCCCAGCATTTT.

The chain is built from TRBV10-3 and TRBJ2-7; 8 bases match TRBD1. V gave up 6 bases and J gave up 4 bases; unmatched junction bases: 5. The CDR3 has 13 amino acids. Germline loops: CDR1 ENHRY, CDR2 SYGVKD. The CDR3 region is CAIRTGVEYEQYF. In DNA, the CDR3 is TGTGCCATCAGGACAGGGGTCGAATACGAGCAGTACTTC.

This clone was detected once. One end of the junction does not line up with germline, which may come from a read error. The V call is TRBV9, the J call TRBJ2-7; TRBD1 matches at 9 bases. This CDR3 is 17 amino acids long. Germline V gene lookup returns CDR1 SGDLS and CDR2 YYNGEE. The CDR3 DNA follows: TGTGCCCGCAGCGCTACAGGGGGCGCGGGGAACGGGGGCGAGCAGTACTTC. Protein sequence: CARSATGGAGNGGEQYF.

By its share, this clone is medium-sized. The chain employs TRBV2 and TRBJ2-2; tentative D call: TRBD2 (7 bases). The V end lost 10 bases, the J end lost 8 bases, and 23 bases lay between the germline ends. The CDR3 totals 15 residues. Looked up from germline, CDR1 is SNHLY and CDR2 is FYNNEI. CDR3 loop: CATPRGLAAEGELFF. The CDR3 region has the DNA TGTGCCACCCCTCGGGGGCTAGCGGCGGAGGGGGAGCTGTTTTTT.

This chain uses TRBV11-1 with TRBJ2-5; D is ambiguous. Germline CDR1 reads SGHAT; CDR2 reads FQDESV (reference sequence). The CDR3 is 12 residues long. V was clipped by 0 bases and J by 3 bases, with 2 bases between them. CDR3 DNA sequence: TGTGCCAGCAGCTTAGCGGAAGAGACCCAGTACTTC. Amino acid sequence: CASSLAEETQYF.

The rearrangement links TRBV9 to TRBJ2-1; no clear D gene. Trimming removed 4 bases from V and 7 bases from J, with 12 bases in between. This CDR3 comprises 13 residues. Germline CDR1 is SGDLS and CDR2 is YYNGEE. The CDR3 loop reads CASSFGPGNEQFF. CDR3 coding DNA: TGTGCCAGCAGCTTCGGGCCCGGGAATGAGCAGTTCTTC.

The chain recombines TRBV5-1 with TRBJ1-5; D remains unclear. The CDR3 is 15 amino acids. Germline values: CDR1 SGHRS, CDR2 YFSETQ. Trimming shortened V by 4 bases and J by 0 bases, and 11 bases separated the two germline ends. CDR3 amino acids: CASSTDGYSNQPQHF. CDR3 nucleotides: TGCGCCAGCAGCACGGACGGATATAGCAATCAGCCCCAGCATTTT.

On this clone itself: Other DNA sequences within the sample encode an identical CDR3. The rearrangement links TRBV11-2 to TRBJ2-3; D is unclear. CDR3 length: 12 residues. Trimming removed 1 base at V and 5 bases at J, with 4 bases between. CDR1 is SGHAT, CDR2 FQNNGV, per germline. CDR3 in amino acids: CASSLAEDTQYF. Written as DNA, the CDR3 is TGTGCCAGCAGCTTAGCAGAAGATACGCAGTATTTT.

This chain links TRBV30 with TRBJ1-3; D unclear. V lost 1 base and J lost 2, with 6 bases in between. Germline V CDR1 and CDR2: GTSNPN, SVGIG (reference sequence). The length of the CDR3 is 13 residues. CDR3 nucleotide sequence: TGTGCCTGGAGTGCTCTCACTGGAAACACCATATATTTT. Translating it yields CAWSALTGNTIYF.

The gene calls are TRBV5-1 and TRBJ2-5, with TRBD2 matching 7 bases. V gave up 0 bases and J gave up 3 bases; unmatched junction bases: 5. The germline V gene has CDR1 SGHRS and CDR2 YFSETQ. This CDR3 is 15 amino acids long. The CDR3, as DNA: TGCGCCAGCAGCTTGGAATTTGGGGGGGAAGAGACCCAGTACTTC. Protein sequence: CASSLEFGGEETQYF. Supplemented by reference TRBV5-1 and TRBJ2-5, the full variable domain reads KAGVTQTPRYLIKTRGQQVTLSCSPISGHRSVSWYQQTPGQGLQFLFEYFSETQRNKGNFPGRFSGRQFSNSRSEMNVSTLELGDSALYLCASSLEFGGEETQYFGPGTRLLVL.

This clone is large within its sample. The chain carries TRBV7-3 and TRBJ1-1; no clear D. The CDR3 is made up of 14 amino acids. V gave up 5 bases and J gave up 4 bases, with 14 bases separating them. The germline V gene encodes CDR1 SGHTA and CDR2 FQGTGA. As DNA, the CDR3 is TGTGCCAGCAGCCTCGGGGTCGGTGGCACTGAAGCTTTCTTT. Amino acids: CASSLGVGGTEAFF.

The gene calls are TRBV5-1 and TRBJ2-5; D is ambiguous. CDR3 length: 14 residues. Germline V gene data show CDR1 as SGHRS and CDR2 as YFSETQ. The germline V and J ends were trimmed by 4 bases and 2 bases, with 12 bases remaining between them. In DNA form, the CDR3 reads TGCGCCAGCAGCCTCACAATGGGGCAAGAGACCCAGTACTTC. It is translated as CASSLTMGQETQYF.